A single sample is the source of the 27 T cell receptor beta chains below, sequenced in a study of T cell changes during pregnancy in multiple sclerosis. Measured with immunoSEQ multiplex PCR; TCRdb has only the in-frame clones, and not every one. The sample yields around 78,000 clones, 93% seen once. Here the sequenced sample was peripheral blood, taken in the second trimester of pregnancy. These receptors were taken from a female donor with multiple sclerosis, enrolled in a pregnancy study.

The genes are TRBV5-1 and TRBJ2-5; D is unclear. The germline V and J ends were trimmed by 4 bases and 5 bases, with 12 bases remaining between them. Germline V lookup: CDR1 SGHRS, CDR2 YFSETQ. The CDR3 consists of 13 residues. CDR3 DNA: TGCGCCAGCAGCGTGAACGGGTGGGAGACCCAGTACTTC. It yields the protein CASSVNGWETQYF.

J is TRBJ1-3 and V is TRBV10-3; D not resolved. The germline CDR1 and CDR2 sequences are ENHRY and SYGVKD. Trimming cost V 10 bases and J 1 base, with 11 bases left between them. The CDR3 consists of 13 residues. CDR3 coding DNA: TGTGCCAGCCGGGAGGGTTCTGGAAACACCATATATTTT. Its translation: CASREGSGNTIYF.

V usage is TRBV9 and J usage is TRBJ1-1, with 7 bases lining up with TRBD1. This CDR3 comprises 19 residues. Germline V gives CDR1 SGDLS, CDR2 YYNGEE. V dropped 0 bases and J dropped 1; count of bases not matched to a gene: 15. The CDR3 sequence: CASSVGPRRAGGRNTEAFF. Written as DNA, the CDR3 is TGTGCCAGCAGCGTAGGTCCTCGTCGGGCAGGGGGACGGAACACTGAAGCTTTCTTT. The full variable domain, its missing parts supplied by reference TRBV9 and TRBJ1-1, is DSGVTQTPKHLITATGQRVTLRCSPRSGDLSVYWYQQSLDQGLQFLIQYYNGEERAKGNILERFSAQQFPDLHSELNLSSLELGDSALYFCASSVGPRRAGGRNTEAFFGQGTRLTVV.

The gene calls are TRBV6-5 and TRBJ2-5; the D gene is possibly TRBD2 (5 bases). The CDR3 is 16 amino acids. Germline CDR1 MNHEY, CDR2 SVGAGI. The V and J ends lost 2 bases and 4 bases respectively, with 17 bases between them. CDR3 in DNA: TGTGCCAGCAGTTACACCCTCGCTTCGGGGTCAGAGACCCAGTACTTC. Its protein product is CASSYTLASGSETQYF.

The J gene is TRBJ2-5, the V gene TRBV2, with D possibly being TRBD2 (6 bases). Trimming removed 8 bases from V and 7 bases from J, with 11 bases in between. The CDR3 contains 11 residues. Germline CDR1 and CDR2: SNHLY and FYNNEI. DNA of the CDR3: TGTGCCAGCCGGAAGGAGGGGACCCAGTACTTC. Amino acid sequence: CASRKEGTQYF. The full variable domain, with the rest looked up from reference TRBV2 and TRBJ2-5, is EPEVTQTPSHQVTQMGQEVILRCVPISNHLYFYWYRQILGQKVEFLVSFYNNEISEKSEIFDDQFSVERPDGSNFTLKIRSTKLEDSAMYFCASRKEGTQYFGPGTRLLVL.

This chain uses TRBV6-1 with TRBJ2-1; possibly TRBD2 for D (5 bases). This CDR3 is 12 amino acids long. Germline CDR1 is MNHNS and CDR2 is SASEGT. Trimming pared 3 bases from V and 7 bases from J, leaving 7 bases between. This CDR3 reads CASSDSGNEQFF. The CDR3, as DNA: TGTGCCAGCAGTGACTCGGGAAATGAGCAGTTCTTC.

This chain connects TRBV5-1 to TRBJ2-2; unclear D gene. V lost 0 bases and J 0 bases, leaving 18 bases between the germline ends. This CDR3 has 19 amino acids. Per germline, CDR1 SGHRS and CDR2 YFSETQ. The CDR3 DNA follows: TGCGCCAGCAGCTTGGATTCAAGAACAGCAGTCGCGAACACCGGGGAGCTGTTTTTT. Its protein is CASSLDSRTAVANTGELFF.

This chain links TRBV6-4 with TRBJ2-5; a possible D gene is TRBD2 (6 bases). Germline CDR1 and CDR2: MRHNA and SNTAGT. With 5 bases removed from V and 13 bases from J, the gap between germline ends came to 17 bases. The CDR3 consists of 12 residues. The CDR3 reads CASSSRDSPGYF. The CDR3 DNA reads TGTGCCAGCAGTTCCCGGGACTCACCCGGGTACTTC.

V is TRBV6-5 and J is TRBJ2-5; 9 bases align to TRBD2. The CDR3 runs to 16 residues. J gave up 0 bases and V 0 bases, and 2 bases lay outside the gene matches. CDR1 and CDR2 (germline): MNHEY, SVGAGI. The CDR3 protein is CASSYSKRGDQETQYF. The CDR3 nucleotides are TGTGCCAGCAGTTACTCGAAGCGGGGGGACCAAGAGACCCAGTACTTC.

The chain joins TRBV6-1 to TRBJ2-1; D might be TRBD1 (6 bases). There are 15 residues in the CDR3. The germline V gene has CDR1 MNHNS and CDR2 SASEGT. Trimming pared 2 bases from V and 9 bases from J, leaving 17 bases between. CDR3 nucleotide sequence: TGTGCCAGCAGTGAACAGCCAGGGGATTCAAGTGAGCAGTTCTTC. It encodes CASSEQPGDSSEQFF.

This clone appeared once. V gene TRBV4-1 combines with J gene TRBJ2-2, with 10 bases matching TRBD2. CDR1 is MGHRA, CDR2 YSYEKL, per germline. Losses at the gene ends were 1 base for V and 0 bases for J; bases not matched to a gene: 11. CDR3 length: 20 residues. CDR3 region: CASSQGMLGSGGANTGELFF. CDR3 in DNA: TGCGCCAGCAGCCAAGGGATGTTGGGGAGCGGGGGGGCGAACACCGGGGAGCTGTTTTTT.

V and J are TRBV7-9 and TRBJ2-1, with 7 bases that match TRBD2. The CDR3 totals 13 residues. Trimming removed 6 bases from V and 10 bases from J; junction bases left unmatched: 9. Looked up from germline, CDR1 is SEHNR and CDR2 is FQNEAQ (reference sequence). CDR3 in amino acids: CASSFLAGPEQFF. The CDR3 DNA follows: TGTGCCAGCAGTTTCTTAGCGGGCCCCGAGCAGTTCTTC.

The J gene is TRBJ1-6, the V gene TRBV11-2, with 8 bases identical to TRBD1. Germline V lookup: CDR1 SGHAT, CDR2 FQNNGV. Losses at the gene ends were 5 bases for V and 6 bases for J; bases not matched to a gene: 9. The CDR3 covers 16 residues. The CDR3 nucleotides read TGTGCCAGCAGCGACCGCGGACAGGGTAGTAATTCACCCCTCCACTTT. This translates into CASSDRGQGSNSPLHF.

The V gene is TRBV10-3, the J gene TRBJ1-5; D might be TRBD1 (5 bases). Trimming left V 10 bases short and J 2 bases short, with 24 bases between. The V gene's germline CDR1 is ENHRY and CDR2 SYGVKD. The CDR3 runs to 17 residues. CDR3 protein: CATNGGVRGTGNQPQHF. As DNA, the CDR3 is TGTGCCACGAACGGGGGGGTGAGGGGTACGGGCAATCAGCCCCAGCATTTT.

The chain is built from TRBV7-3 and TRBJ1-1, with a possible D match to TRBD1 (5 bases). With 5 bases removed from V and 1 base from J, the gap between germline ends came to 8 bases. The CDR3 runs 13 residues. Germline CDR1 SGHTA, CDR2 FQGTGA. CDR3 in amino acids: CASSVQENTEAFF. As DNA, the CDR3 is TGTGCCAGCAGCGTACAGGAGAACACTGAAGCTTTCTTT.

The chain combines TRBV5-4 with TRBJ2-2, with 7 bases that match TRBD1. Germline CDR1 reads SGHNT; CDR2 reads YYREEE (reference sequence). The junction had 7 bases not matched to a gene; V was cut back by 5 bases and J by 3 bases. This CDR3 has 15 amino acids. The CDR3 bases are TGTGCCAGCAGGAACCGGGACAGCCACACCGGGGAGCTGTTTTTT. Translation: CASRNRDSHTGELFF. The variable domain in full, with the rest retrieved from reference TRBV5-4 and TRBJ2-2, is ETGVTQSPTHLIKTRGQQVTLRCSSQSGHNTVSWYQQALGQGPQFIFQYYREEENGRGNFPPRFSGLQFPNYSSELNVNALELDDSALYLCASRNRDSHTGELFFGEGSRLTVL.

This chain uses TRBV6-5 with TRBJ1-4; D not certain. The CDR3 extends over 14 amino acids. Trimming stripped 8 bases from V and 0 bases from J, with 10 bases between. The germline V gene has CDR1 MNHEY and CDR2 SVGAGI. For the CDR3, the DNA is TGTGCCAGCGGGCATGTCGCAACTAATGAAAAACTGTTTTTT. Translated: CASGHVATNEKLFF.

This chain joins TRBV19 and TRBJ2-7; 9 bases are a match to TRBD1. The V gene end was trimmed by 4 bases and the J gene end by 7 bases; junction bases not matched to a gene: 5. Germline CDR1 LNHDA, CDR2 SQIVND (reference sequence). The CDR3 covers 13 residues. The CDR3 bases are TGTGCCAGTAGTACCGGGGACAGGGTTGAGCAGTACTTC. Protein sequence: CASSTGDRVEQYF. Using reference TRBV19 and TRBJ2-7 for the parts outside the CDR3, the full variable domain is DGGITQSPKYLFRKEGQNVTLSCEQNLNHDAMYWYRQDPGQGLRLIYYSQIVNDFQKGDIAEGYSVSREKKESFPLTVTSAQKNPTAFYLCASSTGDRVEQYFGPGTRLTVT.

The chain employs TRBV2 and TRBJ1-5; 10 nucleotides agree with TRBD1. There are 15 residues in the CDR3. Per the germline V gene, CDR1 is SNHLY and CDR2 is FYNNEI. V was pared by 5 bases and J by 7 bases, with 8 bases of the junction left unmatched. CDR3 region: CASSWGTGVNQPQHF. The CDR3 DNA reads TGTGCCAGCAGTTGGGGGACAGGGGTAAACCAGCCCCAGCATTTT.

Here the CDR3 DNA reads TGTGCCAGCAGCTTAGACAGGGGGTACACTGAAGCTTTCTTT. Translating it yields CASSLDRGYTEAFF. The chain couples TRBV13 to TRBJ1-1; TRBD1 agrees at 8 bases. The CDR3 is 14 residues long. CDR1 and CDR2 (germline): PRHDT, FYEKMQ (reference sequence). V gave up 1 base and J gave up 3 bases; unmatched junction bases: 1.

The V and J genes are TRBV2 and TRBJ2-4, with 12 bases aligning to TRBD2. CDR3 length: 18 residues. Germline CDR1 is SNHLY and CDR2 is FYNNEI. Unmatched junction bases numbered 10, after V lost 7 bases and J lost 0 bases. The CDR3 nucleotides read TGTGCCAGCACGGGGCGGGCTAGCGGGAGGGTAGCCAAAAACATTCAGTACTTC. Translation: CASTGRASGRVAKNIQYF. The full variable domain, in which reference TRBV2 and TRBJ2-4 provide the parts outside the CDR3, is EPEVTQTPSHQVTQMGQEVILRCVPISNHLYFYWYRQILGQKVEFLVSFYNNEISEKSEIFDDQFSVERPDGSNFTLKIRSTKLEDSAMYFCASTGRASGRVAKNIQYFGAGTRLSVL.

The V call is TRBV9, the J call TRBJ2-5; possibly TRBD2 for D (5 bases). Germline V gene lookup returns CDR1 SGDLS and CDR2 YYNGEE. This CDR3 region has 15 residues. V gave up 2 bases and J gave up 1 base, with 12 bases separating them. CDR3 sequence: CASSVTGTIQETQYF. As DNA, the CDR3 is TGTGCCAGCAGCGTTACGGGAACTATCCAAGAGACCCAGTACTTC.

The rearrangement uses TRBV4-1 and TRBJ2-1; D call uncertain. Between the trimmed V and J ends, which lost 2 bases and 7 bases, there was a span of 12 bases. The CDR3 sequence is 14 residues long. The V gene's germline CDR1 is MGHRA and CDR2 YSYEKL. The DNA of the CDR3 is TGCGCCAGCAGCCAAACGCTCTCACTAAATGAGCAGTTCTTC. Translation: CASSQTLSLNEQFF.

As concerns this clone: The junction departs from the called germline gene at one end, perhaps through a read error. The chain carries TRBV19 and TRBJ1-2, with D unclear. The germline gives CDR1 LNHDA, CDR2 SQIVND (reference sequence). This CDR3 has 8 residues. This CDR3 is CASSIWSF. The CDR3 region has the DNA TGTGCCAGTAGTATATGGAGCTTC.

The chain combines TRBV6-1 with TRBJ1-1; D unclear. Germline V gene data show CDR1 as MNHNS and CDR2 as SASEGT. There are 11 residues in the CDR3. The V end lost 6 bases, the J end lost 9 bases, and 11 bases lay between the germline ends. CDR3 sequence: CASSTTHQAFF. In DNA, the CDR3 is TGTGCCAGCAGCACTACACACCAAGCTTTCTTT.

The V call is TRBV6-4, the J call TRBJ2-1, with TRBD1 matching over 7 bases. The germline V gene has CDR1 MRHNA and CDR2 SNTAGT. CDR3 length: 16 amino acids. V dropped 6 bases and J dropped 5; count of bases not matched to a gene: 13. CDR3 coding DNA: TGTGCCAGCAGAGCGGTACCGGGACAGCGAGACAATGAGCAGTTCTTC. This sequence encodes CASRAVPGQRDNEQFF.

CDR3 in DNA: TGTGCCAGCAGTTTCGGACAGGGGGCTGGGACCCAGTACTTC. It is translated as CASSFGQGAGTQYF. V and J are TRBV27 and TRBJ2-5; 11 positions agree with TRBD1. Germline assignment: CDR1 MNHEY and CDR2 SMNVEV (reference sequence). CDR3 length equals 14 residues. J was trimmed by 7 bases and V by 3 bases; bases with no gene match: 4.